Listed below are T cell receptor beta chains from one sample, sequenced in a study of naive and memory T cell subsets. TCRdb passed the UMI-ligation and nested PCR reads through MiXCR, listing each CDR3 protein once. The data show approximately 140,000 distinct CDR3 sequences, 22% seen once. The material sequenced was naive CD4+ T cells from blood. These receptor sequences come from a human donor in good health. The CDR3 runs from the conserved cysteine through the conserved F or W. The order of the fields is J gene, V gene, clone size, D gene, CDR3 DNA, CDR3 protein. The D gene is left open where the match is weak. The size of a clone is reported for some rows only, either as once, few or many, or as a class for expanded clones.

TRBJ1-2,TRBV6-2/TRBV6-3,.,.,TGTGCCAGCAGTTTAACAGAGCGACGGGGCTACAACTTC,CASSLTERRGYNF
TRBJ2-7,TRBV12-3/TRBV12-4,.,TRBD1,TGTGCCAGCAGATCCCAGGGGGCGGGAGAGCAGTACTTC,CASRSQGAGEQYF
TRBJ2-1,TRBV7-9,few,.,TGTGCCAGCAGCTTAGGAGGGTGGTCCTACAATGAGCAGTTCTTC,CASSLGGWSYNEQFF
TRBJ1-6,TRBV6-1,.,.,TGTGCCAGCAGTGAAGCGCTCGGGAGGGGGTGGACCTATAATTCACCCCTCCACTTT,CASSEALGRGWTYNSPLHF
TRBJ1-1,TRBV20-1,many,TRBD1,TGCAGTGCTAGCCCCGACAGGGTTAATACTGAAGCTTTCTTT,CSASPDRVNTEAFF
TRBJ2-1,TRBV5-1,few,.,TGCGCCAGCAGCTTGGCCCGGGGCTCCTACAATGAGCAGTTCTTC,CASSLARGSYNEQFF
TRBJ1-6,TRBV20-1,.,TRBD1,TGCAGTGCTAGAAATTTCGGGACAGCTAATTCACCCCTCCACTTT,CSARNFGTANSPLHF
TRBJ1-2,TRBV6-5,.,.,TGTGCCAGCAGTTACAGGGATCGAGATTATGGCTACACCTTC,CASSYRDRDYGYTF
TRBJ2-2,TRBV5-1,few,.,TGCGCCAGCAGCTCCGGACAGAGTACGAACACCGGGGAGCTGTTTTTT,CASSSGQSTNTGELFF
TRBJ1-2,TRBV30,many,.,TGTGCCTGGAGTGTACACGGGGTACCCAACTATGGCTACACCTTC,CAWSVHGVPNYGYTF
TRBJ2-7,TRBV6-2/TRBV6-3,.,TRBD1,TGTGCCAGCAGTCGGACAGGACTTGGGGAGCAGTACTTC,CASSRTGLGEQYF
TRBJ2-5,TRBV28,many,.,TGTGCCAGCAGTGATTCCCAGGGCGCCAGGGGAAGTAAAGAGACCCAGTACTTC,CASSDSQGARGSKETQYF
TRBJ2-5,TRBV20-1,.,.,TGCAGTGCTAGAGTGGGGACGGCACCTCAAGAGACCCAGTACTTC,CSARVGTAPQETQYF
TRBJ2-3,TRBV30,many,.,TGTGCCTGGAGCGCACTAACAGATACGCAGTATTTT,CAWSALTDTQYF
TRBJ2-5,TRBV7-2,many,.,TGTGCCAGCAGCTTAGTAAGCCGTCGAGAGACCCAGTACTTC,CASSLVSRRETQYF
TRBJ1-1,TRBV2,.,.,TGTGCCAGCAGATTGGTGGGAGGGCGCGGCACTGAAGCTTTCTTT,CASRLVGGRGTEAFF
TRBJ1-5,TRBV6-5,few,.,TGTGCCAGCAGTTACGGGACTTCCAATCAGCCCCAGCATTTT,CASSYGTSNQPQHF
TRBJ1-2,TRBV12-3/TRBV12-4,few,TRBD1,TGTGCCAGCATGGGACAGGGTCGGAGCTATGGCTACACCTTC,CASMGQGRSYGYTF
TRBJ1-1,TRBV5-1,.,.,TGCGCCAGCGCACTCCTGACGGTGAACACTGAAGCTTTCTTT,CASALLTVNTEAFF
TRBJ1-5,TRBV12-3/TRBV12-4,.,TRBD1,TGTGCCAGCAGCCGACAGGGAGGGGGTCAGCCCCAGCATTTT,CASSRQGGGQPQHF
TRBJ2-1,TRBV28,many,TRBD2,TGTGCCAGCAGTCTAGCGGGAGGGCCTAGGAATGAGCAGTTCTTC,CASSLAGGPRNEQFF
TRBJ2-5,TRBV28,once,.,TGTGCCAGCAGTTCAGGGATGGAGACCCAGTACTTC,CASSSGMETQYF
TRBJ2-3,TRBV4-3,.,.,TGCGCCAGCAGTCGACAGCGAAGCACAGATACGCAGTATTTT,CASSRQRSTDTQYF
TRBJ2-7,TRBV4-1,.,TRBD1,TGCGCCAGCAGCCCTACCGGGACAGGGGGCATCTACGAGCAGTACTTC,CASSPTGTGGIYEQYF
TRBJ2-7,TRBV9,many,TRBD2,TGTGCCAGCAGCGTAGGCTCGGGACTAGCGGGAGGATTGCCCTACGAGCAGTACTTC,CASSVGSGLAGGLPYEQYF
TRBJ2-2,TRBV12-3/TRBV12-4,.,.,TGTGCCAGCACCAGACAGGGGACTAGCCCCACCGGGGAGCTGTTTTTT,CASTRQGTSPTGELFF
TRBJ2-5,TRBV28,many,TRBD2,TGTGCCAGCAGCCCGGGAGTAGCGGGAGGGCAAGAGACCCAGTACTTC,CASSPGVAGGQETQYF
TRBJ2-2,TRBV6-1,few,.,TGTGCCCCCCGGGAAACCGGGGAGCTGTTTTTT,CAPRETGELFF
TRBJ2-6,TRBV7-2,.,.,TGTGCCAGCAGCACCGTTTGGAGGTTCTCTGGGGCCAACGTCCTGACTTTC,CASSTVWRFSGANVLTF
TRBJ2-7,TRBV10-3,many,TRBD1,TGTGCCATCATGGGGACAGGGTCCTACGAGCAGTACTTC,CAIMGTGSYEQYF
TRBJ1-1,TRBV12-3/TRBV12-4,few,.,TGTGCCAGCAGACCGGGTTTCACTGAAGCTTTCTTT,CASRPGFTEAFF
TRBJ2-3,TRBV5-1,many,.,TGCGCCAGCAGCTTTGACAGAAGCACAGATACGCAGTATTTT,CASSFDRSTDTQYF
TRBJ2-3,TRBV27,many,TRBD2,TGTGCCAGCAGTTTAGGACTAGCGACAGATACGCAGTATTTT,CASSLGLATDTQYF